This is a list of T cell receptor beta chains from one sample in a study of early T cells in non-severe SARS-CoV-2 infection. MiXCR was run by TCRdb on the 5' RACE reads, yielding one entry per CDR3 protein. The sample consists of more than 65,000 distinct CDR3 sequences, under 15% of them appearing once. Here the sequenced sample was whole blood, taken at baseline. Receptors originate from an adult who was a healthcare worker with PCR-confirmed SARS-CoV-2 infection or an uninfected control (not recorded which). CDR3s include the opening cysteine and the closing phenylalanine or tryptophan. Fields, in order: D gene, CDR3 length, V gene, clone size, J gene, CDR3 protein, CDR3 DNA. The D gene is left open where the match is weak. A row's size may be missing; if present it is once, few, many or a size class.

.	15	TRBV20-1	many	TRBJ1-6	CSARDTGRLNSPLHF	TGCAGTGCTAGAGATACCGGGAGATTAAATTCACCCCTCCACTTT
.	16	TRBV7-9	many	TRBJ2-1	CASSSPRGSSYNEQFF	TGTGCCAGCAGCTCCCCCCGGGGGAGCTCCTACAATGAGCAGTTCTTC
.	14	TRBV6-5	.	TRBJ2-7	CTSMGRRGAYEQYF	TGTACCAGCATGGGCCGTAGGGGGGCCTACGAGCAGTACTTC
.	15	TRBV12-3/TRBV12-4	.	TRBJ2-2	CASSFKDFNTGELFF	TGTGCCAGCAGTTTCAAGGACTTCAACACCGGGGAGCTGTTTTTT
TRBD1	15	TRBV5-1	few	TRBJ2-7	CASSLGTGSLYEQYF	TGCGCCAGCAGCTTGGGGACAGGTTCCCTCTACGAGCAGTACTTC
.	13	TRBV6-4	many	TRBJ1-1	CASSDSGHTEAFF	TGTGCCAGCAGTGACTCGGGACACACTGAAGCTTTCTTT
.	16	TRBV28	.	TRBJ2-3	CASNPSGTHDTDTQYF	TGTGCCAGCAACCCCTCGGGGACCCACGACACAGATACGCAGTATTTT
.	15	TRBV5-6	.	TRBJ2-1	CASSLSPATYNEQFF	TGTGCCAGCAGCTTGTCTCCCGCTACATACAATGAGCAGTTCTTC
.	12	TRBV5-1	few	TRBJ2-7	CASSFGQLPQYF	TGCGCCAGCAGCTTTGGGCAGCTTCCACAGTACTTC
.	15	TRBV7-2	few	TRBJ1-5	CASSPMSGLNQPQHF	TGTGCCAGCAGCCCTATGTCCGGGTTGAATCAGCCCCAGCATTTT
TRBD1	14	TRBV7-2	.	TRBJ2-7	CASSTGTVQPTPYF	TGTGCCAGCAGCACGGGGACAGTTCAACCTACGCCGTACTTC
TRBD2	14	TRBV2	many	TRBJ2-1	CASNVAGEYNEQFF	TGTGCCAGCAACGTAGCGGGGGAGTACAATGAGCAGTTCTTC
.	15	TRBV6-5	few	TRBJ2-1	CASSYHGLSYNEQFF	TGTGCCAGCAGTTACCACGGACTCTCCTACAATGAGCAGTTCTTC
TRBD2	17	TRBV11-2	.	TRBJ2-3	CASGALAGGLPTDTQYF	TGTGCCAGCGGCGCGTTGGCGGGGGGGCTTCCTACAGATACGCAGTATTTT
.	14	TRBV20-1	many	TRBJ2-3	CSGTGPTQTDTQYF	TGCAGTGGAACCGGGCCCACTCAGACAGATACGCAGTATTTT
.	14	TRBV28	.	TRBJ2-5	CASSLGQIQETQYF	TGTGCCAGCAGCCTGGGGCAGATTCAAGAGACCCAGTACTTC
TRBD1	17	TRBV7-8	.	TRBJ2-6	CASSIRTGDTGANVLTF	TGTGCCAGCAGCATACGCACAGGGGACACTGGGGCCAACGTCCTGACTTTC
TRBD1	16	TRBV18	few	TRBJ1-2	CASSLSSGTGRDGYTF	TGTGCCAGCTCACTCAGCTCCGGGACAGGGCGAGATGGCTACACCTTC
.	15	TRBV7-2	.	TRBJ2-3	CASSLVYRGTDTQYF	TGTGCCAGCAGCTTGGTATACCGGGGCACAGATACGCAGTATTTT
.	16	TRBV27	few	TRBJ1-3	CASSVSGHRSGNTIYF	TGTGCCAGCAGCGTTTCTGGACACCGCTCTGGAAACACCATATATTTT
TRBD2	16	TRBV6-6	few	TRBJ2-3	CASSPIGSGGADTQYF	TGTGCCAGCAGCCCAATCGGAAGCGGGGGGGCAGATACGCAGTATTTT
TRBD2	17	TRBV4-3	.	TRBJ2-2	CASSREPASGTNGELFF	TGCGCCAGCAGCCGCGAGCCGGCTAGCGGGACGAACGGGGAGCTGTTTTTT
.	12	TRBV12-3/TRBV12-4	many	TRBJ2-2	CASTRWTGELFF	TGTGCCAGCACACGATGGACCGGGGAGCTGTTTTTT
TRBD1	14	TRBV27	.	TRBJ1-4	CASSLGTGTEKLFF	TGTGCCAGCAGTTTAGGGACAGGGACCGAAAAACTGTTTTTT
.	14	TRBV18	.	TRBJ2-1	CASSPRGAYNEQFF	TGTGCCAGCTCACCACGGGGGGCCTACAATGAGCAGTTCTTC
.	11	TRBV6-5	many	TRBJ1-1	CASIQNTEAFF	TGTGCCAGCATACAGAACACTGAAGCTTTCTTT
TRBD2	17	TRBV19	many	TRBJ2-3	CASSIGSGLAGADTQYF	TGTGCCAGTAGTATAGGATCGGGACTAGCGGGGGCAGATACGCAGTATTTT
.	14	TRBV7-2	many	TRBJ2-5	CASSWQGLQETQYF	TGTGCCAGCAGCTGGCAGGGGCTCCAAGAGACCCAGTACTTC
TRBD2	15	TRBV7-2	few	TRBJ2-5	CASRRGAGVAETQYF	TGTGCCAGCAGACGGGGAGCGGGGGTGGCAGAGACCCAGTACTTC
.	16	TRBV7-2	few	TRBJ2-1	CASSFETAILRGEQFF	TGTGCCAGCAGCTTCGAGACCGCAATTTTGAGGGGTGAGCAGTTCTTC
TRBD2	15	TRBV20-1	.	TRBJ2-5	CSASPTSGSKKTRYF	TGCAGTGCTAGTCCCACTAGCGGGTCTAAGAAGACCCGGTACTTC
.	16	TRBV18	many	TRBJ1-3	CASSPTGFGNGNTIYF	TGTGCCAGCTCACCAACAGGGTTCGGCAATGGAAACACCATATATTTT
TRBD1	15	TRBV7-6	many	TRBJ1-1	CASSTRTGWNTEAFF	TGTGCCAGCAGCACCCGGACAGGGTGGAACACTGAAGCTTTCTTT
.	17	TRBV11-2	few	TRBJ2-3	CASSLRRAGANTDTQYF	TGTGCCAGCAGTCTACGACGGGCGGGGGCGAACACAGATACGCAGTATTTT
.	14	TRBV19	many	TRBJ1-2	CASSIVGFDYGYTF	TGTGCCAGTAGTATAGTAGGGTTCGACTATGGCTACACCTTC
.	14	TRBV18	few	TRBJ1-3	CASSPEGISNTIYF	TGTGCCAGCTCACCAGAGGGTATTTCGAACACCATATATTTT